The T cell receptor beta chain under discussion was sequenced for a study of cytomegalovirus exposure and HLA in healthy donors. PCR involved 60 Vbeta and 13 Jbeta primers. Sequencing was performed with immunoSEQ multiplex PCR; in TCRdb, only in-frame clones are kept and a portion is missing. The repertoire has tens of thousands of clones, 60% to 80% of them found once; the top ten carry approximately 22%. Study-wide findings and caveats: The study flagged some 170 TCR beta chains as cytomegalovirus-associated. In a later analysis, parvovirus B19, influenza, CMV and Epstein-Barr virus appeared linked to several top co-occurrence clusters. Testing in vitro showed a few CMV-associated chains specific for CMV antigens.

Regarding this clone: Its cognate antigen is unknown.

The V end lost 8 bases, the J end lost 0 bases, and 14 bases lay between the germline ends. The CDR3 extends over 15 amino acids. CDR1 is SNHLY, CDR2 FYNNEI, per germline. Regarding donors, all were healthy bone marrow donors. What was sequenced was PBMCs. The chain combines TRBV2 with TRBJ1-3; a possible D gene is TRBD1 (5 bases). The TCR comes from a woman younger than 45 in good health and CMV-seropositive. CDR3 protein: CASGTRRGSGNTIYF. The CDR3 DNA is TGTGCCAGCGGGACCCGGCGGGGCTCTGGAAACACCATATATTTT.